Detailed here is one T cell receptor beta chain. Combining a sample-barcoded 5' primer with a J-beta primer mix, a second PCR ran for roughly 6 to 12 cycles. TCRdb reanalysed the 5' RACE reads using MiXCR and keeps one entry per CDR3 protein. The sample records over a million distinct CDR3 sequences, more than 35% being singletons. Trimming took off 1 base at V and 0 bases at J, with 10 bases between the two ends. Per germline, CDR1 SGHNT and CDR2 YYREEE (reference sequence). The CDR3 runs 16 residues. The data belong to a study of blood T cells in healthy people across ages. Sequenced input: blood. This chain uses TRBV5-4 with TRBJ2-2, with a tentative D call TRBD2 (6 bases). The sequence came from a woman in her sixties in good health. The CDR3 DNA is TGTGCCAGCAGCTTGCCGGGACTCCCGAACACCGGGGAGCTGTTTTTT. It specifies CASSLPGLPNTGELFF.